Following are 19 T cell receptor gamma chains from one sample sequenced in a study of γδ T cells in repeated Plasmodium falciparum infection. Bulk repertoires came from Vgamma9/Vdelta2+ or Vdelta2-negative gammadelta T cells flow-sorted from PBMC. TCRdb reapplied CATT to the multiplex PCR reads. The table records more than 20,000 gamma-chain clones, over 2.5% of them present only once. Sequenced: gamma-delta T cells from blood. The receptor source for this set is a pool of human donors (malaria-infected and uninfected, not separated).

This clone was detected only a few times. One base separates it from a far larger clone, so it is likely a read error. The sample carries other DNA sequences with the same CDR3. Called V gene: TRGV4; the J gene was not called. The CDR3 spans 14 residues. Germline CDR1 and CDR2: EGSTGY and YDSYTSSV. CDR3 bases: TGTGCCACCTGGGATGGGCGGGTGAATTATAAGAAACTTTTT. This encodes CATWDGRVNYKKLF.

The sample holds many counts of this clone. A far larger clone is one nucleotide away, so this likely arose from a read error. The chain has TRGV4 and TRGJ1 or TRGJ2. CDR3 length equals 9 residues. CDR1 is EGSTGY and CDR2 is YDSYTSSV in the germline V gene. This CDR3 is CATWAKRLF. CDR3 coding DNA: TGTGCCACCTGGGCCAAGAGACTCTTT.

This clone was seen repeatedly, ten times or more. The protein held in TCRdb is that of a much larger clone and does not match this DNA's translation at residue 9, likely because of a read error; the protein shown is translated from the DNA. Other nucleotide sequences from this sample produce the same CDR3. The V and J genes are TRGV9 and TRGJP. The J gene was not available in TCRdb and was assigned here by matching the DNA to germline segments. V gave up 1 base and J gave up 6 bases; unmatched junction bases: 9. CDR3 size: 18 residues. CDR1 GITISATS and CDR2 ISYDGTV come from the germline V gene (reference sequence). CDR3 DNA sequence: TGTGCCTTGTGGGAGGTTCGAGGGGGAGAGTTGGGCAAAAAAATCAAGGTATTT. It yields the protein CALWEVRGGELGKKIKVF.

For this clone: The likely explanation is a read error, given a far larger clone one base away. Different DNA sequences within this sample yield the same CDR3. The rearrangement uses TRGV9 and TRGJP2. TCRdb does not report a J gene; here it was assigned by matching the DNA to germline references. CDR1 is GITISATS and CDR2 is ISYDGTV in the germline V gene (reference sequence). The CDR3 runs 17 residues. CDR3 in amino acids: CALWAKKTERRDWIKTF. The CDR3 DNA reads TGCGCCTTGTGGGCAAAAAAAACGGAGAGGAGGGATTGGATCAAGACGTTT.

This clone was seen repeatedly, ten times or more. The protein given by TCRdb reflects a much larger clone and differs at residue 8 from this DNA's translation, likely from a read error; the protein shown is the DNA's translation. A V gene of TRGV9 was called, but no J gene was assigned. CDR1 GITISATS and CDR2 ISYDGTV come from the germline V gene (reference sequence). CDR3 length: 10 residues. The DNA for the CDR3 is TGTGCCTTGTGGGAAAACAAGGAACTCTTT. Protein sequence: CALWENKELF.

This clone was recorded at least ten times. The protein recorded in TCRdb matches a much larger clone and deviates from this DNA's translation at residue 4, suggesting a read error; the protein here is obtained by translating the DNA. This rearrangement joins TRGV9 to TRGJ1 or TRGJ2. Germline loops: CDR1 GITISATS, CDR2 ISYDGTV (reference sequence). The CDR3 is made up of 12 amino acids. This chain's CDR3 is CALREPGDKKLF. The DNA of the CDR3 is TGTGCCTTGCGGGAGCCGGGGGATAAGAAACTCTTT.

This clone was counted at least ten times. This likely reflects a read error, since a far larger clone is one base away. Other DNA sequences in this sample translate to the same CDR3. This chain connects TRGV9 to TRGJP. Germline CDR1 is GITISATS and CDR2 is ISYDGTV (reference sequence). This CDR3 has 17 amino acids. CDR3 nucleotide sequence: TGTGCCTTGTGGGAGGTGCAAGGGGGGTTGGGCAAAAAGATCAAGGTATTT. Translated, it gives CALWEVQGGLGKKIKVF.

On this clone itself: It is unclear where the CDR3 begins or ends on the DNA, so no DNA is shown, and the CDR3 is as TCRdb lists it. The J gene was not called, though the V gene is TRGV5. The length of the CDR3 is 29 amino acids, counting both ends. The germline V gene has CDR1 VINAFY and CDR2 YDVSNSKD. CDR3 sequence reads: CAPGTLIRNSLAVEQHLLSQVSIGRIQHF.

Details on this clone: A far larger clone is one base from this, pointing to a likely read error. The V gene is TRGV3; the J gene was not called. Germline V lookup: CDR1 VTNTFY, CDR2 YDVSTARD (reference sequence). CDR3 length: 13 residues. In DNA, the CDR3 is TGTGCCACCTGGGACAGGCCCTTTTATAAGAAGCTCTTT. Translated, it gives CATWDRPFYKKLF.

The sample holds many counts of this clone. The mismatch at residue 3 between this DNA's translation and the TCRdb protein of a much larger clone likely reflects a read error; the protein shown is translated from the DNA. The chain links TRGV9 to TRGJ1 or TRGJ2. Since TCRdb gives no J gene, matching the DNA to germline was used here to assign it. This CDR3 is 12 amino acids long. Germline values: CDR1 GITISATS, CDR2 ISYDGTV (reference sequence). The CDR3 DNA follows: TGTGCCTCGTGGGAGGTGGGTTATAAGAAACTCTTT. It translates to CASWEVGYKKLF.

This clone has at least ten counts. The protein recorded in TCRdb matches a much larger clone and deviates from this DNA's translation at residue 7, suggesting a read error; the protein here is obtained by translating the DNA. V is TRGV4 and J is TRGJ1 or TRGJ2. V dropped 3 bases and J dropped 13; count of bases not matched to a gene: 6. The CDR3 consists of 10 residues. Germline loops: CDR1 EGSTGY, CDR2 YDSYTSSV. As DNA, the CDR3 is TGTGCCACCTGGGATTGTGATAAACTCTTT. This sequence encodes CATWDCDKLF.

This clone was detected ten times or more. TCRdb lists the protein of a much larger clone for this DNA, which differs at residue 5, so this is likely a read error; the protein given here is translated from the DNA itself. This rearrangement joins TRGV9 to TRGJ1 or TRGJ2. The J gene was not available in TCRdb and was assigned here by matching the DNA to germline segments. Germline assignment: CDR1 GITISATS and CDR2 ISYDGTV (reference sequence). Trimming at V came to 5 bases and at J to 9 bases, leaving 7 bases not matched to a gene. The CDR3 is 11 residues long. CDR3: CALWGESKKLF. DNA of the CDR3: TGTGCCTTGTGGGGGGAGAGTAAGAAACTCTTT.

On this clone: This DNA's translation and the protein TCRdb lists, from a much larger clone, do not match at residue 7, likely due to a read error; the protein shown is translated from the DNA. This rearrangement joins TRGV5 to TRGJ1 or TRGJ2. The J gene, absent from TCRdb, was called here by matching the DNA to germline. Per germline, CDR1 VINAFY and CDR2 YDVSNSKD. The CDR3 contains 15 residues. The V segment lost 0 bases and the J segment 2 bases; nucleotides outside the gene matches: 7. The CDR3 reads CATWDRSVDYYKKLF. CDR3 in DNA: TGTGCCACCTGGGACAGGTCGGTTGATTATTATAAGAAACTCTTT.

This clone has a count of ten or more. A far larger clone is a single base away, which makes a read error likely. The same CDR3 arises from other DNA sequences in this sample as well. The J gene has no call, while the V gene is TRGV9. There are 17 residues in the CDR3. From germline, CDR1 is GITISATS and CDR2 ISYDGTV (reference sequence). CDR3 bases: TGTGCCTTGTGGGAGGTGCGGGAAGAGTTGGGCAAAAAAATCAAGGTGTTT. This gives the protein CALWEVREELGKKIKVF.

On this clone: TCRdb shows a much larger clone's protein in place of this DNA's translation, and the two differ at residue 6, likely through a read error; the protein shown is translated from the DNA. This chain's CDR3 is CATWDAQKLF. The CDR3 region has the DNA TGTGCCACCTGGGATGCGCAGAAACTCTTT. The rearrangement uses TRGV4 and TRGJ1 or TRGJ2. The J gene, missing from TCRdb, was assigned here through DNA to germline matching. The V gene's germline CDR1 is EGSTGY and CDR2 YDSYTSSV. The CDR3 covers 10 residues. V shed 2 bases and J 11 bases; nucleotides not matched to a gene: 3.

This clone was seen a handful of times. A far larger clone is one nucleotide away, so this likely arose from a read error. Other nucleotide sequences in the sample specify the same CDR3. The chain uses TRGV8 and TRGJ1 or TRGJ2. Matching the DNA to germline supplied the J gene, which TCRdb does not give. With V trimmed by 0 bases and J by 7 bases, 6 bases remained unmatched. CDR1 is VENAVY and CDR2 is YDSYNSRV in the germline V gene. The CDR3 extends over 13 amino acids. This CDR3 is CATWDRRDYKKLF. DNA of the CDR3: TGTGCCACCTGGGATAGGCGTGACTATAAGAAACTCTTT.

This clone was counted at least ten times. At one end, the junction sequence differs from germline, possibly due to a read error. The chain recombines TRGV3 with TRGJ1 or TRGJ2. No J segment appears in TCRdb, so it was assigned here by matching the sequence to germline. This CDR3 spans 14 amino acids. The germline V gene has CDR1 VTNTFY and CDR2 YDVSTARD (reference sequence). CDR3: CATWDRPRYYRKLF. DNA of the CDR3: TGTGCCACCTGGGACAGGCCCCGTTATTATAGGAAACTCTTT.

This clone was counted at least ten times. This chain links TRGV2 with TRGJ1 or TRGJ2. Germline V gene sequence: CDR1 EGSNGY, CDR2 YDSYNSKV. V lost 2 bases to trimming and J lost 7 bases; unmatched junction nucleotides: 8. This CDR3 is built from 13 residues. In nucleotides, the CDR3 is TGTGCCACCTGGGACGCCGGGGGGTATAAGAAACTCTTT. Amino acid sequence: CATWDAGGYKKLF.

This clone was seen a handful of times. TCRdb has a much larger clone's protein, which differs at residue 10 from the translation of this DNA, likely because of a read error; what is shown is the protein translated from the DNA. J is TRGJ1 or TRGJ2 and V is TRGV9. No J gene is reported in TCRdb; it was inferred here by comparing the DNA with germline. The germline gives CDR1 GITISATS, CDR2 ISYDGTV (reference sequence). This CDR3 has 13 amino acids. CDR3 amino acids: CALWEARYYMKLF. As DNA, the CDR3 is TGTGCCTTGTGGGAGGCGAGGTATTATATGAAACTCTTT.